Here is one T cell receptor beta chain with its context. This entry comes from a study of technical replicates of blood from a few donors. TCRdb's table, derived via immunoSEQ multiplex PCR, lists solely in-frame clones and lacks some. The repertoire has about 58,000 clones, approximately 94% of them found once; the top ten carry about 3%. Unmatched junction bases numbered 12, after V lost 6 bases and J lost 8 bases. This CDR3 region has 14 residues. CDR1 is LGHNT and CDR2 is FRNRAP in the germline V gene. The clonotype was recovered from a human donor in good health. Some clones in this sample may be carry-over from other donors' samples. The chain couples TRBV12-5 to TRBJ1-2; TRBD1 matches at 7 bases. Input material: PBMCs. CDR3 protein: CASGYGTAQGGYTF. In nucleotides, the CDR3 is TGTGCTAGTGGCTACGGGACAGCCCAAGGGGGCTACACCTTC.